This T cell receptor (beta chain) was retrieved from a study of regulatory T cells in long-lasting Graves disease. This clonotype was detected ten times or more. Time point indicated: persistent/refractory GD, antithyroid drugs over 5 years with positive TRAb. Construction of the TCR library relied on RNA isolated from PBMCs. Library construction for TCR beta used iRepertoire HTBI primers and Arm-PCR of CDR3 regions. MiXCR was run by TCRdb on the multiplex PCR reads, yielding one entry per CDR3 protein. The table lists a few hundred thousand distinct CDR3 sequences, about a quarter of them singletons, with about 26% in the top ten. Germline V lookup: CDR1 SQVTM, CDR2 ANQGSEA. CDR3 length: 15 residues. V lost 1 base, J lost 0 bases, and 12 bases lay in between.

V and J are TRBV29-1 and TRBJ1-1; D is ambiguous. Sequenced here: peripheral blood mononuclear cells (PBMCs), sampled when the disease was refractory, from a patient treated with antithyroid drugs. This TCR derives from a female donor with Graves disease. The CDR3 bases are TGCAGCGTTGAAGGCGAACTACGCATGAACACTGAAGCTTTCTTT. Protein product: CSVEGELRMNTEAFF.